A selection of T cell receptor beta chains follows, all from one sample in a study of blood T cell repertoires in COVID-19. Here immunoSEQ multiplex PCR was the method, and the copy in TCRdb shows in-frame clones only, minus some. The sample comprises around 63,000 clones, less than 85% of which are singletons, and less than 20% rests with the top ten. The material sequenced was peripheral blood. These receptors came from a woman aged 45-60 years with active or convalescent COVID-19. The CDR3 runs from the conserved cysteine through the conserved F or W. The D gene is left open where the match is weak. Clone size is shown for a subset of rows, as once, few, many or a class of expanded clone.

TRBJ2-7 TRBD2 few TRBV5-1 CASSYFGAGALEQYF TGCGCCAGCAGCTACTTTGGGGCGGGAGCTCTCGAGCAGTACTTC
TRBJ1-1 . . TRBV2 CASSDWGGRTEAFF TGTGCCAGCAGTGATTGGGGCGGTCGGACTGAAGCTTTCTTT
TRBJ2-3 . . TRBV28 CASSLRISTDTQYF TGTGCCAGCAGTCTACGTATTAGCACAGATACGCAGTATTTT
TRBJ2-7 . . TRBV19 CASRVRQGRYEQYF TGTGCCAGTAGGGTTAGGCAGGGCCGCTACGAGCAGTACTTC
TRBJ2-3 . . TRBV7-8 CASSYRAGDTQYF TGTGCCAGCAGCTACAGGGCGGGAGATACGCAGTATTTT
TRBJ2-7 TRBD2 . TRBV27 CASSSGLATNSYEQYF TGTGCCAGCAGTTCCGGACTAGCGACAAACTCCTACGAGCAGTACTTC
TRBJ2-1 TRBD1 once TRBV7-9 CASSLPGTGSHEQFF TGTGCCAGCAGCTTACCCGGGACAGGGTCCCATGAGCAGTTCTTC
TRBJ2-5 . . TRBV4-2 CASSQDLLEQETQYF TGTGCCAGCAGCCAAGATTTGCTAGAGCAAGAGACCCAGTACTTC
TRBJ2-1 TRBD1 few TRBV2 CASRKGQGANNEQFF TGTGCCAGCAGGAAGGGACAGGGGGCAAACAATGAGCAGTTCTTC
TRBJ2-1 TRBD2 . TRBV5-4 CASSSGILAGGSYNEQFF TGTGCCAGCAGCTCCGGAATTCTAGCGGGAGGCTCCTACAATGAGCAGTTCTTC
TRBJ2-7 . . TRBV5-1 CASSLDRGGLLPTSYEQYF TGCGCCAGCAGCTTGGACAGGGGAGGTCTTCTCCCCACCTCCTACGAGCAGTACTTC
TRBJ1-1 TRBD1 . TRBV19 CASSIQGAVGEAFF TGTGCCAGTAGTATCCAGGGGGCAGTTGGTGAAGCTTTCTTT